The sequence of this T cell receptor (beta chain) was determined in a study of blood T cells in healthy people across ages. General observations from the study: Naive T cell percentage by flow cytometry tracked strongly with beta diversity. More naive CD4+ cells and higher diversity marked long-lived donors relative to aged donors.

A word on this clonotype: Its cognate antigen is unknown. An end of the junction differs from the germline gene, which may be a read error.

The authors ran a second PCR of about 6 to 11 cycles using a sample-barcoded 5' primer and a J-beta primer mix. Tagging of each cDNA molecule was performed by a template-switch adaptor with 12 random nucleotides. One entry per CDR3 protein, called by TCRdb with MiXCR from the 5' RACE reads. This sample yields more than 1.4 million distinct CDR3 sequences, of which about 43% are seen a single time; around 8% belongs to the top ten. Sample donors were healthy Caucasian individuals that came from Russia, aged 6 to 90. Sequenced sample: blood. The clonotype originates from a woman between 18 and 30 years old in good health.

CDR3 in DNA: TGCGCCAGCAATGAGAGGGCCAGGGAGACCCAGTTCTTC. This codes for CASNERARETQFF. The chain links TRBV10-2 to TRBJ2-1; possibly TRBD1 or TRBD2 for D (5 bases each). Germline CDR1 and CDR2: WSHSY and SAAADI. CDR3 size: 13 residues.